This entry concerns a single T cell receptor beta chain. Its target is not known. Germline loops: CDR1 SNHLY, CDR2 FYNNEI. The V end was cut by 7 bases, the J end by 7 bases, with 16 bases between. This CDR3 has 14 amino acids. Generated by immunoSEQ multiplex PCR, the TCRdb table keeps only in-frame clones and is missing some. This table has 55,000 to 90,000 clones, 75% to 90% appearing once. The sample belongs to a study of OX40 agonist ivuxolimab in advanced cancers. Overall study context: Ivuxolimab was administered intravenously to patients at 0.01 to 10 mg/kg every 2 weeks. Three patients had partial responses: one hepatocellular carcinoma, two cutaneous melanoma.

Researchers took blood at baseline, on cycle 4 day 1, and on cycle 7 day 1. General study findings and limits: The investigators did not determine what antigen specificity the expanded peripheral T cells had.

This TCR was sampled from an adult with an advanced solid tumor such as melanoma, head and neck, liver or kidney cancer. The specimen was CD4+ or CD8+ T cells sorted from blood, collected in a trial of the OX40 agonist ivuxolimab. The genes are TRBV2 and TRBJ1-4, with D perhaps TRBD1 (5 bases). DNA of the CDR3: TGTGCCAGCATCGGAGGGGCCTCGGGTGAAAAACTGTTTTTT. This gives the protein CASIGGASGEKLFF.